One and the same sample provided the 22 T cell receptor beta chains below, sequenced in a study of blood T cell repertoires in COVID-19. TCRdb's table, derived via immunoSEQ multiplex PCR, lists solely in-frame clones and lacks some. This table holds some 250,000 clones, over 80% found once. Sequencing input: peripheral blood. Receptors were obtained from a man aged 35 to 55 with acute or convalescent COVID-19.

The chain uses TRBV5-8 and TRBJ2-1, with D tentatively TRBD2 (5 bases). CDR1 SGHTS and CDR2 YDEGEE come from the germline V gene. Deletions cut 6 bases from V and 1 base from J, with 14 bases between. The CDR3 has 15 amino acids. CDR3 in DNA: TGTGCCAGCATCCACGTGCGGGTTTCCTACAATGAGCAGTTCTTC. This sequence encodes CASIHVRVSYNEQFF. The full variable domain, with the rest looked up from reference TRBV5-8 and TRBJ2-1, is EAGVTQSPTHLIKTRGQQATLRCSPISGHTSVYWYQQALGLGLQFLLWYDEGEERNRGNFPPRFSGRQFPNYSSELNVNALELEDSALYLCASIHVRVSYNEQFFGPGTRLTVL.

The rearrangement links TRBV7-2 to TRBJ2-7; D is perhaps TRBD1 (5 bases). The germline V gene encodes CDR1 SGHTA and CDR2 FQGNSA. V was shortened by 2 bases and J by 4 bases, with 15 bases between the two germline ends. The CDR3 spans 15 residues. CDR3 sequence (DNA): TGTGCCAGCAGCTTAAGCCAGGGCGGAATATACGAGCAGTACTTC. Its protein is CASSLSQGGIYEQYF. Full variable domain (outside the CDR3, taken from reference TRBV7-2 and TRBJ2-7): GAGVSQSPSNKVTEKGKDVELRCDPISGHTALYWYRQSLGQGLEFLIYFQGNSAPDKSGLPSDRFSAERTGGSVSTLTIQRTQQEDSAVYLCASSLSQGGIYEQYFGPGTRLTVT.

The CDR3 DNA is TGCGCCAGCAGCTTGGGTCGGGGAAACACCATATATTTT. This sequence encodes CASSLGRGNTIYF. V usage is TRBV5-1 and J usage is TRBJ1-3; no definite D call. CDR1 SGHRS and CDR2 YFSETQ come from the germline V gene. The CDR3 runs to 13 residues. V lost 0 bases, J lost 4 bases, and 5 bases lay in between.

This chain links TRBV6-5 with TRBJ2-2, with 8 nucleotides matching TRBD1. This CDR3 spans 15 amino acids. The V gene's germline CDR1 is MNHEY and CDR2 SVGAGI. The junction had 9 bases not matched to a gene; V was cut back by 5 bases and J by 7 bases. CDR3 sequence reads: CASSPGQGAIGELFF. The CDR3 DNA reads as TGTGCCAGCAGTCCCGGGCAGGGGGCAATCGGGGAGCTGTTTTTT.

This sequence joins TRBV18 and TRBJ1-5, with D perhaps TRBD1 (5 bases). The CDR3 runs to 13 residues. V shed 8 bases and J shed 5 bases, with 13 bases lying between them. CDR1 is KGHSH, CDR2 LQKENI, per germline. The chain's CDR3 is CASTRGGDQPQHF. The CDR3, as DNA: TGTGCCAGCACCCGCGGGGGGGATCAGCCCCAGCATTTT.

The chain employs TRBV25-1 and TRBJ1-2; tentative D call: TRBD1 (5 bases). The germline V gene has CDR1 MGHDK and CDR2 SYGVNS. The germline V and J ends were trimmed by 7 bases and 8 bases, with 14 bases remaining between them. CDR3 length equals 12 residues. CDR3 loop: CASTGGPTGYTF. CDR3 sequence (DNA): TGTGCCAGCACCGGGGGACCTACAGGCTACACCTTC.

V gene TRBV9 combines with J gene TRBJ2-2; 13 bases match TRBD2. The CDR3 length is 19 residues. V lost 0 bases, J lost 0 bases, and 5 bases stayed unmatched. The germline gives CDR1 SGDLS, CDR2 YYNGEE. CDR3 residues: CASSVGLAGGNSNTGELFF. CDR3 sequence (DNA): TGTGCCAGCAGCGTAGGACTAGCGGGAGGCAATTCGAACACCGGGGAGCTGTTTTTT. Supplemented by reference TRBV9 and TRBJ2-2, the full variable domain reads DSGVTQTPKHLITATGQRVTLRCSPRSGDLSVYWYQQSLDQGLQFLIQYYNGEERAKGNILERFSAQQFPDLHSELNLSSLELGDSALYFCASSVGLAGGNSNTGELFFGEGSRLTVL.

The genes are TRBV15 and TRBJ2-1, with D possibly matching TRBD2 (6 bases). The CDR3 extends over 13 amino acids. V lost 4 bases and J lost 9, with 13 bases in between. The V gene's germline CDR1 is LNHNV and CDR2 YYDKDF (reference sequence). CDR3 coding DNA: TGTGCCACCAGCACGAAGCGGGTTACTGAGCAGTTCTTC. This encodes CATSTKRVTEQFF.

This chain links TRBV7-3 with TRBJ2-1, with TRBD2 identical over 8 bases. The V gene end was trimmed by 5 bases and the J gene end by 2 bases; junction bases not matched to a gene: 5. Germline V gives CDR1 SGHTA, CDR2 FQGTGA. CDR3 length: 15 amino acids. CDR3 DNA sequence: TGTGCCAGCAGCACAGATAGCGGGGCCTACAATGAGCAGTTCTTC. It translates to CASSTDSGAYNEQFF.

The CDR3 coding sequence is TGTGCTAGTGGTTTGCTGACAGGGAGAGAGACCCAGTACTTC. It is translated as CASGLLTGRETQYF. The chain recombines TRBV12-5 with TRBJ2-5; 7 nucleotides agree with TRBD1. V lost 2 bases to trimming and J lost 4 bases; unmatched junction nucleotides: 4. Germline V gene sequence: CDR1 LGHNT, CDR2 FRNRAP. This CDR3 has 14 residues.

The chain couples TRBV6-5 to TRBJ2-7; 7 bases are shared with TRBD1. Trimming removed 6 bases from V and 0 bases from J; junction bases left unmatched: 5. Germline V gene lookup returns CDR1 MNHEY and CDR2 SVGAGI. The CDR3 runs 14 residues. The CDR3 region is CASRGQRGSYEQYF. In nucleotides, the CDR3 is TGTGCCAGCAGGGGACAGAGGGGCTCCTACGAGCAGTACTTC.

The chain employs TRBV5-1 and TRBJ1-4; TRBD1 agrees at 11 bases. The CDR3 contains 14 residues. V shed 4 bases, J shed 7 bases, and the junction held 3 bases outside the gene matches. The V gene's germline CDR1 is SGHRS and CDR2 YFSETQ. DNA for the CDR3: TGCGCCAGCAGCCCCGGGACAGGGGGTGAAAAACTGTTTTTT. This gives the protein CASSPGTGGEKLFF.

This chain joins TRBV7-2 and TRBJ1-2; D perhaps matches TRBD1 (6 bases). Trimming took off 5 bases at V and 8 bases at J, with 15 bases between the two ends. Germline V CDR1 and CDR2: SGHTA, FQGNSA. This CDR3 spans 13 amino acids. The CDR3 loop reads CASSPSQGMGYTF. For the CDR3, the DNA is TGTGCCAGCAGCCCCTCGCAGGGGATGGGCTACACCTTC.

CDR3 coding DNA: TGTGCCAGCAGTTATCGGGGGGCTGAGGCCGGGGAGCTGTTTTTT. This sequence encodes CASSYRGAEAGELFF. The V and J genes are TRBV6-5 and TRBJ2-2; D perhaps matches TRBD2 (7 bases). CDR3 length: 15 amino acids. Trimming stripped 3 bases from V and 6 bases from J, with 14 bases between. In germline, CDR1 is MNHEY, CDR2 SVGAGI.

The chain uses TRBV9 and TRBJ2-2; maybe TRBD2 (5 bases). Germline CDR1 is SGDLS and CDR2 is YYNGEE. The CDR3 has 15 residues. Trimming cost V 0 bases and J 1 base, with 7 bases left between them. The CDR3 DNA follows: TGTGCCAGCAGCGTAGGGACTGTGAACACCGGGGAGCTGTTTTTT. Its protein product is CASSVGTVNTGELFF.

This clone appeared many times. The chain joins TRBV4-3 to TRBJ1-2, with 12 bases lining up with TRBD1. CDR3 length equals 16 residues. V trimming: 1 base; J trimming: 2 bases; junction bases outside the gene matches: 2. Germline V gene lookup returns CDR1 LGHNA and CDR2 YSLEER. For the CDR3, the DNA is TGCGCCAGCAGCCAAGGTGGGACAGGGGGCAACTATGGCTACACCTTC. Protein: CASSQGGTGGNYGYTF.

In its sample, this clone was seen once. The CDR3 spells CASSLNRLEPQHF. Written as DNA, the CDR3 is TGTGCCAGCAGTTTGAACCGATTAGAGCCCCAGCATTTT. This rearrangement joins TRBV27 to TRBJ1-5; D gene unclear. Germline lookup yields CDR1 MNHEY and CDR2 SMNVEV (reference sequence). The CDR3 has 13 amino acids. V lost 3 bases to trimming and J lost 8 bases, with 11 bases between them.

The CDR3 bases are TGTGCCAGCAGCCCCGGGATGTCTGGAAACACCATATATTTT. It specifies CASSPGMSGNTIYF. The V gene is TRBV7-9, the J gene TRBJ1-3; D is unresolved. The CDR3 has 14 amino acids. The germline CDR1 and CDR2 sequences are SEHNR and FQNEAQ (reference sequence). V dropped 5 bases and J dropped 1 base, with 9 bases sitting between them.

CDR3 protein: CASAQEGDRDEKLFF. The CDR3 region has the DNA TGCGCCAGCGCCCAGGAGGGGGACAGGGATGAAAAACTGTTTTTT. This rearrangement joins TRBV4-1 to TRBJ1-4; 9 bases are shared with TRBD1. V lost 8 bases and J lost 6; bases outside the gene matches: 10. The length of the CDR3 is 15 residues. Looked up from germline, CDR1 is MGHRA and CDR2 is YSYEKL.

This CDR3 reads CASSKVYWTGGGLRGATNEKLFF. The CDR3 DNA reads TGTGCCAGTAGTAAAGTTTACTGGACAGGGGGCGGCTTGAGGGGCGCAACTAATGAAAAACTGTTTTTT. The V gene is TRBV19, the J gene TRBJ1-4, with TRBD1 matching over 11 bases. This CDR3 has 23 residues. V lost 4 bases and J lost 0; bases outside the gene matches: 22. Germline V gene sequence: CDR1 LNHDA, CDR2 SQIVND (reference sequence).

The chain has TRBV19 and TRBJ1-1; weak D call: TRBD1 (6 bases). With 6 bases removed from V and 3 bases from J, the gap between germline ends came to 14 bases. This CDR3 spans 14 amino acids. Germline CDR1 LNHDA, CDR2 SQIVND (reference sequence). The CDR3 DNA sequence: TGTGCCAGTAGCTTTACAGGGTCCGACACTGAAGCTTTCTTT. It yields the protein CASSFTGSDTEAFF.

The genes are TRBV15 and TRBJ1-2, with D perhaps TRBD1 (5 bases). This CDR3 is 15 amino acids long. Germline assignment: CDR1 LNHNV and CDR2 YYDKDF (reference sequence). The V gene lost 0 bases and the J gene lost 6 bases, with 14 bases spanning the gap. The CDR3 spells CATSRELKVQDGYTF. In nucleotides, the CDR3 is TGTGCCACCAGCAGAGAGCTCAAGGTACAGGATGGCTACACCTTC.